The clone carrying this T cell receptor beta chain was seen ten or more times. Amplification of TCR beta CDR3 regions used RNA as the template. First-round RT-PCR with HTBI primers amplified the TCR CDR3 region. MiXCR was run by TCRdb on the multiplex PCR reads, yielding one entry per CDR3 protein. The sample lists 480,000 or so distinct CDR3 sequences; about 15% were seen once. Out of approximately 9.9 ml of fresh peripheral blood came the PBMCs. These data come from a study of T cells in Graves' hyperthyroidism and ophthalmopathy. V lost 5 bases to trimming and J lost 5 bases, with 10 bases between them. Germline V gene sequence: CDR1 GTSNPN, CDR2 SVGIG (reference sequence). This CDR3 region has 11 residues.

This clonotype originated in a woman between 18 and 30 years old with Graves' hyperthyroidism. What was sequenced was blood. J is TRBJ2-7 and V is TRBV30; the D is unclear. The chain's CDR3 is CAWGLWDEQYF. The CDR3 DNA sequence: TGTGCCTGGGGCCTCTGGGACGAGCAGTACTTC.